The rows below give T cell receptor beta chains drawn from one sample of a study of cytomegalovirus exposure and HLA in healthy donors. The method was immunoSEQ multiplex PCR; TCRdb's version includes in-frame clones alone and lacks a portion of them. Of roughly 95,000 clones detected, 82% appear once; the ten largest clones hold approximately 3.6%. Sequenced input: PBMCs. All receptors derive from a man aged 30 to 45 in good health and CMV-seropositive. The CDR3 runs from the conserved cysteine through the conserved F or W. D genes are given only for firm matches. Size is omitted from some rows. Given values are once, few, many or a class for expanded clones.

d_gene	abundance	v_gene	j_gene	CDR3aa	CDR3nt
TRBD2	.	TRBV11-2	TRBJ2-5	CASSWGGGQETQYF	TGTGCCAGCTCATGGGGGGGTGGGCAAGAGACCCAGTACTTC
TRBD1	.	TRBV14	TRBJ2-7	CASSQRWDDRGIYEQYF	TGTGCCAGCAGCCAGCGATGGGATGACAGGGGGATCTACGAGCAGTACTTC
.	.	TRBV5-4	TRBJ2-5	CASSLMLGGEAQYF	TGTGCCAGCAGCTTAATGCTAGGGGGTGAGGCCCAGTACTTC
TRBD1	.	TRBV6-5	TRBJ1-1	CASSYTPTGVEAFF	TGTGCCAGCAGTTACACCCCTACAGGGGTTGAAGCTTTCTTT
.	.	TRBV27	TRBJ2-2	CASSNGLGTGELFF	TGTGCCAGCAGCAACGGACTGGGGACCGGGGAGCTGTTTTTT
TRBD1	.	TRBV9	TRBJ1-2	CASSVPGTGGPNYGYTF	TGTGCCAGCAGCGTCCCCGGGACAGGGGGACCGAACTATGGCTACACCTTC
.	.	TRBV15	TRBJ1-3	CATSRAGQYSGNTIYF	TGTGCCACCAGCAGAGCAGGCCAGTACTCTGGAAACACCATATATTTT
TRBD2	.	TRBV14	TRBJ2-1	CASSHESGGNYNEQFF	TGTGCCAGCAGCCACGAGTCGGGAGGGAATTACAATGAGCAGTTCTTC
.	.	TRBV5-4	TRBJ2-5	CASSREPQETQYF	TGTGCCAGCAGCCGGGAACCTCAAGAGACCCAGTACTTC
.	.	TRBV19	TRBJ1-3	CASSKVDRGNTIYF	TGTGCCAGTAGTAAGGTTGACAGGGGAAACACCATATATTTT
TRBD1	.	TRBV28	TRBJ1-2	CASSLSGQGAANYGYTF	TGTGCCAGCAGTTTATCCGGACAGGGGGCGGCCAACTATGGCTACACCTTC
TRBD2	.	TRBV30	TRBJ2-3	CAWTGTSGRARIGGDTQYF	TGTGCCTGGACCGGGACTAGCGGGAGGGCCCGTATTGGTGGAGATACGCAGTATTTT
TRBD1	few	TRBV29-1	TRBJ2-2	CSVDETGVTGELFF	TGCAGCGTTGACGAGACAGGGGTAACCGGGGAGCTGTTTTTT
.	few	TRBV4-3	TRBJ1-1	CASSQDKRQKNTEAFF	TGCGCCAGCAGCCAAGATAAAAGACAGAAGAACACTGAAGCTTTCTTT
TRBD2	.	TRBV29-1	TRBJ2-1	CSVEWLAGGNEQFF	TGCAGCGTTGAATGGCTAGCGGGAGGCAATGAGCAGTTCTTC
TRBD1	.	TRBV29-1	TRBJ2-2	CSVEDRVFTGELFF	TGCAGCGTTGAGGACAGGGTTTTCACCGGGGAGCTGTTTTTT
.	.	TRBV28	TRBJ1-5	CASSLGHNQPQHF	TGTGCCAGCAGTTTAGGACACAATCAGCCCCAGCATTTT
.	once	TRBV30	TRBJ1-2	CAWIPFMDSQGYTF	TGTGCCTGGATCCCCTTCATGGACAGTCAGGGCTACACCTTC
.	.	TRBV13	TRBJ1-2	CASSFGGYGYTF	TGTGCCAGCAGCTTCGGGGGCTATGGCTACACCTTC
TRBD1	.	TRBV6-4	TRBJ2-1	CASSGGQGAFYNEQFF	TGTGCCAGCAGTGGCGGACAGGGGGCTTTCTACAATGAGCAGTTCTTC
TRBD1	.	TRBV10-1	TRBJ2-5	CASSEVGQQETQYF	TGCGCCAGCAGTGAGGTGGGACAGCAAGAGACCCAGTACTTC
.	.	TRBV6-5	TRBJ1-1	CASSYLRQTTEAFF	TGTGCCAGCAGTTACTTGAGACAGACGACTGAAGCTTTCTTT